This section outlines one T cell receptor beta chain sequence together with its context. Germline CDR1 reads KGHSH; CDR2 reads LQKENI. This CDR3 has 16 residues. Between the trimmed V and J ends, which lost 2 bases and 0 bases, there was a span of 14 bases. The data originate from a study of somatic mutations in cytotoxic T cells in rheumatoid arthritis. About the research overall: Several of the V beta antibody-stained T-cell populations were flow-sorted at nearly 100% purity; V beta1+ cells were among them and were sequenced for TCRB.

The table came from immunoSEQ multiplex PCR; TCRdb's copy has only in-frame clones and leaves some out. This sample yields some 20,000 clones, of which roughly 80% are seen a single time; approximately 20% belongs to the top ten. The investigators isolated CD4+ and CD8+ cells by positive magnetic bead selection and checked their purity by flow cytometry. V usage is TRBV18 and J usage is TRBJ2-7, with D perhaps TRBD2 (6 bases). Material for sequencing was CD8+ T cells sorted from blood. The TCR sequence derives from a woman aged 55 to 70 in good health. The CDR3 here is CASSPGGSGLSYEQYF. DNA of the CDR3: TGTGCCAGCTCACCAGGTGGTAGCGGCCTCTCCTACGAGCAGTACTTC. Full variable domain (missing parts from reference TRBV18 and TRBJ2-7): NAGVMQNPRHLVRRRGQEARLRCSPMKGHSHVYWYRQLPEEGLKFMVYLQKENIIDESGMPKERFSAEFPKEGPSILRIQQVVRGDSAAYFCASSPGGSGLSYEQYFGPGTRLTVT.